Listed below are T cell receptor beta chains from one sample, sequenced in a study of T cells after yellow fever vaccination. TCRdb re-called the 5' RACE reads through MiXCR, storing one row per CDR3 protein. The data show 200,000 to 250,000 distinct CDR3 sequences, roughly 7.2% seen once. This specimen was CD4+ T cells sorted from PBMCs, taken 15 days after the yellow fever booster vaccination. The receptors here all came from a man aged 25-45 years who received the YFV17D yellow fever vaccine. The CDR3 runs from the conserved cysteine through the conserved F or W. D genes are given only for firm matches. Expanded clones are given a class, and other clones once, few, many or no size at all.

TRBJ2-2,NA,TRBV7-6,few,TGTGCCAGCAGCCAAAGGGTCGGCGCGGCAGGGGGGATCGGGGAGCTGTTTTTT,CASSQRVGAAGGIGELFF
TRBJ2-7,TRBD1,TRBV7-2,few,TGTGCCAGCAGCACGCGTGCCACAGGGGGCCTTGCCTACGAGCAGTACTTC,CASSTRATGGLAYEQYF
TRBJ2-1,NA,TRBV5-4,many,TGTGCCAGCAGCTTGGAGGCGGTTAGGGAGCAGTTCTTC,CASSLEAVREQFF
TRBJ1-1,NA,TRBV4-2,few,TGTGCCAGCAGCCAAGACAGGGGTGAAGCTTTCTTT,CASSQDRGEAFF
TRBJ2-1,NA,TRBV12-3/TRBV12-4,NA,TGTGCCAGCAGTTTAGGCGGGGTCAATGGGCAGTTCTTC,CASSLGGVNGQFF
TRBJ2-2,TRBD2,TRBV7-2,few,TGTGCCAGCAGCCCCCTCAGGGTTAGCGGGAAGAACGGAGAGCTGTTTTTT,CASSPLRVSGKNGELFF
TRBJ2-2,TRBD2,TRBV6-2/TRBV6-3,NA,TGTGCCAGCAGTAAATCCCCCCACTTCGCGGGGGGCGGGGAGCTGTTTTTT,CASSKSPHFAGGGELFF
TRBJ2-1,TRBD2,TRBV9,many,TGTGCCAGCAGCGCCCGGCAGGGGTTCCGGGAGGGTAGTAATGAGCAGTTCTTC,CASSARQGFREGSNEQFF
TRBJ2-7,NA,TRBV27,NA,TGTGCCAGCAGTTTTGAGGGTAGGACCTACGAGCAGTACTTC,CASSFEGRTYEQYF
TRBJ1-6,NA,TRBV19,few,TGTGCCAGTAGTATTGAGGACAGAGGATCACCCCTCCACTTT,CASSIEDRGSPLHF
TRBJ2-1,TRBD2,TRBV5-6,NA,TGTGCCAGCAGTTCCCTAGGGGGAGCGGGGGAAGAGCAGTTCTTC,CASSSLGGAGEEQFF
TRBJ2-3,NA,TRBV5-1,NA,TGCGCCAGCAGCATCGAAAGCACAGATACGCAGTATTTT,CASSIESTDTQYF
TRBJ1-2,NA,TRBV7-9,many,TGTGCCAGCAGCTCTTCCGGGACGGTCAACTATGGCTACACCTTC,CASSSSGTVNYGYTF
TRBJ2-3,NA,TRBV20-1,many,TGCAGTGCCCCCCCGGGGGGCCCAACAGATACGCAGTATTTT,CSAPPGGPTDTQYF
TRBJ2-5,NA,TRBV5-1,NA,TGCGCCAGCAGCCTCATCAACGGCGGAGTTAGGACCCAGTACTTC,CASSLINGGVRTQYF
TRBJ1-1,NA,TRBV20-1,many,TGCAGTGCCTCGTCCCGGCTGGGAACTGAAGCTTTCTTT,CSASSRLGTEAFF
TRBJ1-2,NA,TRBV29-1,few,TGCAGCGTTGACCGGGGCAGCCGGGCCGCTTCCTATGGCTACACCTTC,CSVDRGSRAASYGYTF
TRBJ1-5,NA,TRBV7-9,many,TGTGCCAGCAGCCTAGGAGGGTATAGCAATCAGCCCCAGCATTTT,CASSLGGYSNQPQHF
TRBJ1-4,NA,TRBV7-9,few,TGTGCCAGCAGCCCCCGACTCGGGTTGGGCACCCAAAAACTGTTTTTT,CASSPRLGLGTQKLFF
TRBJ1-1,NA,TRBV4-1,few,TGCGCCAGCAGCCAAGATTACCAGGGGATGAACACTGAAGCTTTCTTT,CASSQDYQGMNTEAFF
TRBJ2-4,NA,TRBV3-1,NA,TGTGCCAGCAGCCAAGAGGGACTTTCACTAGCCAAAAACATTCAGTACTTC,CASSQEGLSLAKNIQYF
TRBJ2-3,NA,TRBV20-1,many,TGCAGTGCTCAAAAAAATACGCAGTATTTT,CSAQKNTQYF
TRBJ1-2,NA,TRBV20-1,few,TGCAGTGTATTCGGGACGGAGGACTATGGCTACACCTTC,CSVFGTEDYGYTF